Detailed here is one TCR beta chain. The CDR3 is 13 amino acids. Germline assignment: CDR1 LGHDT and CDR2 YNNKEL (reference sequence). The ends were cut back, 1 base at V and 14 bases at J, with 14 bases in the middle. A second about 6 to 11 cycle PCR used barcoded and J-beta primers. MiXCR, applied by TCRdb to the 5' RACE reads, yields one record per CDR3 protein. Here the sample spans about 690,000 distinct CDR3 sequences, over 40% being singletons. The data were taken from a study of blood T cells in healthy people across ages. The sequenced sample was blood. The rearrangement links TRBV3-1 to TRBJ1-4, with D unclear. The sequence was collected from a man older than 75 in good health. CDR3 in amino acids: CASSQGGWTSLFF. In nucleotides, the CDR3 is TGTGCCAGCAGCCAAGGCGGATGGACTAGTCTGTTTTTT.